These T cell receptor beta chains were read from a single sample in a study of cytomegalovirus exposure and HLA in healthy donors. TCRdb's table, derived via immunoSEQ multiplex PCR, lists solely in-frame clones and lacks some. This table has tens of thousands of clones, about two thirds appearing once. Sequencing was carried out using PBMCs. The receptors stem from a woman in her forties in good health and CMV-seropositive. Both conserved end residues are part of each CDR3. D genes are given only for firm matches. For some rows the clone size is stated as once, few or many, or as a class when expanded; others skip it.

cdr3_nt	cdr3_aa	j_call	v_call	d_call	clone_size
TGTGCCTGGAGCCGTAACCCAGGGGCTGTTCCTCAGCCCCAGCATTTT	CAWSRNPGAVPQPQHF	TRBJ1-5	TRBV30	NA	NA
TGTGCCAGCAGTGAAAAGTGGGACAGGGGAGGTGAAGCTTTCTTT	CASSEKWDRGGEAFF	TRBJ1-1	TRBV6-1	TRBD1	NA
TGTGCCAGCCAGGGTGAACCAGGGTTCGGGGAAAAACTGTTTTTT	CASQGEPGFGEKLFF	TRBJ1-4	TRBV6-1	NA	few
TGTGCCAGCATGACAGGAGGCAGTCAGCCCCAGCATTTT	CASMTGGSQPQHF	TRBJ1-5	TRBV28	NA	NA
TGCAGCGTTGCACAACCCGAAGACAAGCAGTACTTC	CSVAQPEDKQYF	TRBJ2-7	TRBV29-1	NA	once
TGTGCCAGCAGCCCGACTGGAGGAGACTCTTGGAACACTGAAGCTTTCTTT	CASSPTGGDSWNTEAFF	TRBJ1-1	TRBV7-9	NA	NA
TGTGCCAGTAGTGCTTATAACAGGGGGCGAAACTATGGCTACACCTTC	CASSAYNRGRNYGYTF	TRBJ1-2	TRBV19	TRBD1	NA
TGTGCCAGCAGCGTAGCTGAGGGACAGCGCTACACCTTC	CASSVAEGQRYTF	TRBJ1-2	TRBV9	TRBD1	few
TGTGCCAGCAGTTGGGCGAGTTATCGGCCCCAGCATTTT	CASSWASYRPQHF	TRBJ1-5	TRBV27	NA	NA
TGTGCCAGCAGTACAGGGGGCGGGAGGACTGAAGCTTTCTTT	CASSTGGGRTEAFF	TRBJ1-1	TRBV27	TRBD1	NA
TGTGCCAGCAGCTCTTCCTGGACTAGTCAGACAGATACGCAGTATTTT	CASSSSWTSQTDTQYF	TRBJ2-3	TRBV11-2	TRBD2	NA
TGTGCCAGCAGCTTAGAATCGGGGGGCAACTATGGCTACACCTTC	CASSLESGGNYGYTF	TRBJ1-2	TRBV11-3	NA	NA
TGTGCCATCAGTGAGGGGGCAGGGTCTGATGGCTACACCTTC	CAISEGAGSDGYTF	TRBJ1-2	TRBV10-3	NA	few
TGTGCCAGTAGTGGGACAGCTATACCCTATGGCTACACCTTC	CASSGTAIPYGYTF	TRBJ1-2	TRBV19	TRBD1	NA
TGTGCCAGCTCAGCCGGGGATTCACCCCTCCACTTT	CASSAGDSPLHF	TRBJ1-6	TRBV18	NA	once
TGTGCCAGCAGTGTTTCAGACGGGGACACTGAAGCTTTCTTT	CASSVSDGDTEAFF	TRBJ1-1	TRBV6-6	NA	NA
TGTGCCAGTAGGGGCCGCAATCAGCCCCAGCATTTT	CASRGRNQPQHF	TRBJ1-5	TRBV19	NA	NA
TGTGCCAGCAGCGTAGGTCTGTCTGCGTCGGGTGGCTACACCTTC	CASSVGLSASGGYTF	TRBJ1-2	TRBV9	NA	NA
TGTGCCAGCAGCGGGGACAGTTGGAACACTGAAGCTTTCTTT	CASSGDSWNTEAFF	TRBJ1-1	TRBV5-4	TRBD1	NA
TGTGCCATCGGCAGCGGGGGGTCATACAATGAGCAGTTCTTC	CAIGSGGSYNEQFF	TRBJ2-1	TRBV10-3	TRBD2	once
TGCGCCAGCAGCTTGTATGACCAAGAGACCCAGTACTTC	CASSLYDQETQYF	TRBJ2-5	TRBV5-1	NA	NA
TGTGCCAGCAGCCGGGGGGGTTATCCCAGCTCCTACGAGCAGTACTTC	CASSRGGYPSSYEQYF	TRBJ2-7	TRBV5-4	TRBD2	NA
TGTGCCAGCAGTGTTGGCGAGACCCAGTACTTC	CASSVGETQYF	TRBJ2-5	TRBV2	NA	NA
TGTGCCACCAGCAGAGATAAAGGGCTCGGGGCGGGGATTTACAATGAGCAGTTCTTC	CATSRDKGLGAGIYNEQFF	TRBJ2-1	TRBV15	NA	NA
TGTGCCACCAGCAGAGGAGGGCAGGGGAACGAAAAACTGTTTTTT	CATSRGGQGNEKLFF	TRBJ1-4	TRBV15	NA	NA
TGTGCCAGCAGCTTGGGCCGAGCAGAGACCCAGTACTTC	CASSLGRAETQYF	TRBJ2-5	TRBV11-1	NA	once
TGTGCCAGCAGTCTTAGCGGGGGGTCCTACGAGCAGTACTTC	CASSLSGGSYEQYF	TRBJ2-7	TRBV6-5	TRBD2	NA
TGTGCCAGCAGCCCGCGGGGGAATACCGGGGAGCTGTTTTTT	CASSPRGNTGELFF	TRBJ2-2	TRBV7-9	TRBD2	few
TGTGCCAGCAGCTACGGGACAGGGAGGAAGATAAGGACGCAGTATTTT	CASSYGTGRKIRTQYF	TRBJ2-3	TRBV21-1	NA	NA
TGTGCCAGCAGTAGACAGGGTCTAACCTACGAGCAGTACTTC	CASSRQGLTYEQYF	TRBJ2-7	TRBV6-5	TRBD1	NA
TGTGCCAGCGCAGGAATTAACACCGGGGAGCTGTTTTTT	CASAGINTGELFF	TRBJ2-2	TRBV7-7	NA	few
TGTGCCAGCAGCTTGGGGGGAGCTTCCGATTCTCAGCATTTT	CASSLGGASDSQHF	TRBJ1-5	TRBV5-4	NA	NA
TGTGCCAGCATGGACACTCATAGCACAGATACGCAGTATTTT	CASMDTHSTDTQYF	TRBJ2-3	TRBV2	NA	NA
TGTGCCAGCAGTTACGCTGACAGGGAGGACGGCTACACCTTC	CASSYADREDGYTF	TRBJ1-2	TRBV6-6	TRBD1	NA
TGTGCCAGCAGAGATAGGGGGACTGGAAACACCATATATTTT	CASRDRGTGNTIYF	TRBJ1-3	TRBV6-1	NA	NA
TGTGCCAGCAGCCCCGGGGGGGGTGAAAGGGGCGAGCAGTACTTC	CASSPGGGERGEQYF	TRBJ2-7	TRBV7-8	TRBD2	NA
TGTGCCAGCAGTTTAGGGGGGACCTACAATGAGCAGTTCTTC	CASSLGGTYNEQFF	TRBJ2-1	TRBV27	NA	NA
TGCGCCAGCAGCTTGGGGAGCCGGGGAACTAACTATGGCTACACCTTC	CASSLGSRGTNYGYTF	TRBJ1-2	TRBV5-1	NA	few
TGTGCCAGCAGCTTACAGGGGCCTACATACGCGCTCTTC	CASSLQGPTYALF	TRBJ2-1	TRBV5-6	TRBD1	NA
TGTGCCAGCAGTGAATACAGGACAGGGGCCGGAAACACCATATATTTT	CASSEYRTGAGNTIYF	TRBJ1-3	TRBV25-1	TRBD1	NA
TGTGCCAGTAGCTCATTCCCAGGGGGCACTGAAGCTTTCTTT	CASSSFPGGTEAFF	TRBJ1-1	TRBV19	TRBD1	once
TGTGCCATCAGTGAACTACAGGGTAGCCAAGAGACCCAGTACTTC	CAISELQGSQETQYF	TRBJ2-5	TRBV10-3	NA	NA
TGTGCCAGCAGAACAGGGACTGAAGCTTTCTTT	CASRTGTEAFF	TRBJ1-1	TRBV6-5	NA	once
TGTGCCAGCAGTGAAACAGGGTCTTTCAATCAGCCCCAGCATTTT	CASSETGSFNQPQHF	TRBJ1-5	TRBV25-1	NA	once
TGTGCTAGTGGTTTGGTTGGCCCGAGGTACGAGCAGTACTTC	CASGLVGPRYEQYF	TRBJ2-7	TRBV12-5	NA	NA
TGTGCCAGCAGCGGGAGTACTTCATACGAGCAGTACTTC	CASSGSTSYEQYF	TRBJ2-7	TRBV2	NA	NA